This T cell receptor (beta chain) stems from a study of blood T cells in healthy people across ages. Donors each provided 8 to 10 milliliters of peripheral blood. This clonotype appeared a few times. Primers used in a second PCR of roughly 6 to 12 cycles were a sample-barcoded 5' primer and a J-beta primer mix. Each cDNA molecule was tagged by a template-switch adaptor that had 12 random nucleotides. TCRdb re-analysed the 5' RACE reads in MiXCR, keeping a single row per CDR3 protein. This sample carries 450,000 to 650,000 distinct CDR3 sequences, about 24% of them seen once, and the ten largest clones take approximately 8.7%. The CDR3 extends over 15 amino acids. Germline V gene sequence: CDR1 SGHRS, CDR2 YFSETQ. Unmatched junction bases numbered 5, after V lost 1 base and J lost 9 bases. These data also formed part of another study, on T cells of mothers and their children. That paper states: Per child, 2.8 million or so TCR beta CDR3 reads were obtained, against over 8.5 million per mother.

This chain links TRBV5-1 with TRBJ2-1; 12 bases map to TRBD1. The source of this sequence is a boy between 5 and 17 years old in good health. Sample: blood. The CDR3 nucleotides read TGCGCCAGCAGCTTGCCGGGACAGGGGGCAGGTGAGCAGTTCTTC. It codes for CASSLPGQGAGEQFF.